The 16 T cell receptor beta chains below come from one sample, sequenced in a study of blood T cell repertoires in COVID-19. Sequenced by immunoSEQ multiplex PCR; TCRdb stores in-frame clones only, minus some. The sample consists of around 140,000 clones, roughly 89% of them appearing once. Sequenced sample: peripheral blood. These receptors all come from a man aged 50-60 years with active or convalescent COVID-19.

This clone has a single count. The rearrangement links TRBV7-9 to TRBJ2-1, with TRBD2 matching 10 bases. J gave up 8 bases and V 5 bases, and 9 bases lay outside the gene matches. CDR1 is SEHNR and CDR2 is FQNEAQ in the germline V gene (reference sequence). This CDR3 has 15 residues. DNA for the CDR3: TGTGCCAGCAGCCCCGGACTAGCGGAGTGGGATGAGCAGTTCTTC. It encodes CASSPGLAEWDEQFF.

This chain joins TRBV2 and TRBJ1-1; 11 positions agree with TRBD1. The V gene's germline CDR1 is SNHLY and CDR2 FYNNEI. Trimming removed 5 bases from V and 1 base from J; junction bases left unmatched: 21. This CDR3 has 21 residues. The CDR3 loop reads CASSLIRDRGFWSEKNTEAFF. CDR3 DNA: TGTGCCAGCAGTTTAATCCGGGACAGGGGGTTCTGGTCGGAAAAGAACACTGAAGCTTTCTTT.

The chain carries TRBV15 and TRBJ1-1, with TRBD1 as a possible D gene (6 bases). CDR1 and CDR2 (germline): LNHNV, YYDKDF (reference sequence). Trimming removed 0 bases from V and 7 bases from J, with 18 bases in between. This CDR3 is built from 16 residues. The CDR3 bases are TGTGCCACCAGCAGAGATTCTGGGAGTCACAGGGTTGAAGCTTTCTTT. Amino acids: CATSRDSGSHRVEAFF.

The chain uses TRBV19 and TRBJ2-3; the D gene is possibly TRBD2 (5 bases). Germline CDR1 LNHDA, CDR2 SQIVND (reference sequence). The CDR3 spans 12 residues. The V end was cut by 3 bases, the J end by 6 bases, with 7 bases between. The CDR3 DNA follows: TGTGCCAGTAGTATCGGGATTGATACGCAGTATTTT. Translating gives CASSIGIDTQYF.

CDR3 bases: TGTGCCAGCAGTTGGCGGAGCGCCGGGGAGCTGTTTTTT. Translating gives CASSWRSAGELFF. This chain links TRBV6-2 or TRBV6-3 with TRBJ2-2; D unresolved. The V and J ends lost 4 bases and 6 bases respectively, with 9 bases between them. The CDR3 loop spans 13 amino acids. Germline-derived CDR1 and CDR2 are MNHEY and SVGEGT.

This clone was seen a handful of times. J is TRBJ2-2 and V is TRBV5-1; 7 bases match TRBD1. The junction had 5 bases not matched to a gene; V was cut back by 5 bases and J by 4 bases. CDR1 SGHRS and CDR2 YFSETQ come from the germline V gene. This CDR3 is 14 amino acids long. The CDR3 loop is CASSRDSFTGELFF. The DNA of the CDR3 is TGCGCCAGCAGTCGGGACAGCTTCACCGGGGAGCTGTTTTTT.

This chain uses TRBV18 with TRBJ1-1; a weak D match, TRBD1 (6 bases). Germline V gives CDR1 KGHSH, CDR2 LQKENI. With 4 bases removed from V and 0 bases from J, the gap between germline ends came to 18 bases. This CDR3 has 17 residues. The CDR3 coding sequence is TGTGCCAGCTCACTGACAGGTAGTGGAGGTATGAACACTGAAGCTTTCTTT. Amino acids: CASSLTGSGGMNTEAFF.

The rearrangement uses TRBV5-6 and TRBJ1-1; D unclear. V shed 3 bases and J shed 2 bases, with 11 bases lying between them. In germline, CDR1 is SGHDT, CDR2 YYEEEE. The CDR3 runs to 14 residues. As DNA, the CDR3 is TGTGCCAGCAGCTCGATTCACAGAAACACTGAAGCTTTCTTT. This gives the protein CASSSIHRNTEAFF.

V and J are TRBV7-2 and TRBJ1-1; D unresolved. Germline V gene lookup returns CDR1 SGHTA and CDR2 FQGNSA. V lost 6 bases to trimming and J lost 0 bases, with 11 bases between them. This CDR3 contains 14 residues. This CDR3 is CASRFTALNTEAFF. CDR3 in DNA: TGTGCCAGCAGATTTACAGCCTTGAACACTGAAGCTTTCTTT.

This clone was recorded once. J is TRBJ1-4 and V is TRBV6-2 or TRBV6-3; D perhaps matches TRBD1 (6 bases). V was pared by 2 bases and J by 6 bases, with 10 bases between. The germline V gene has CDR1 MNHEY and CDR2 SVGEGT. This CDR3 region has 14 residues. The CDR3, as DNA: TGTGCCAGCAGTTACGCAGGGGCGGATGAAAAACTGTTTTTT. This encodes CASSYAGADEKLFF.

The chain combines TRBV2 with TRBJ2-5; 9 bases agree with TRBD1. The CDR3 has 15 residues. Germline CDR1 SNHLY, CDR2 FYNNEI. V shed 6 bases and J 1 base; nucleotides not matched to a gene: 6. CDR3 coding DNA: TGTGCCAGCAGCCTGGGACAGGGAAGCCAAGAGACCCAGTACTTC. It encodes CASSLGQGSQETQYF.

The chain links TRBV11-3 to TRBJ1-1; the D gene is possibly TRBD1 (5 bases). V shed 4 bases and J shed 4 bases, with 10 bases lying between them. The length of the CDR3 is 13 residues. The germline CDR1 and CDR2 sequences are SGHNT and YENEEA. CDR3 DNA: TGTGCCAGCAGCTCGGGACTTTCCACTGAAGCTTTCTTT. Protein: CASSSGLSTEAFF.

The chain links TRBV6-5 to TRBJ2-3; 9 bases agree with TRBD1. V was clipped by 5 bases and J by 6 bases; unmatched bases: 6. The germline V gene encodes CDR1 MNHEY and CDR2 SVGAGI. The CDR3 extends over 14 amino acids. CDR3 nucleotide sequence: TGTGCCAGCAGTAAGGGACAGGGTGTGGATACGCAGTATTTT. Translation gives CASSKGQGVDTQYF.

V is TRBV18 and J is TRBJ1-4; D is possibly TRBD1 (6 bases). The V end was cut by 3 bases, the J end by 7 bases, with 15 bases between. The CDR3 spans 15 residues. Germline values: CDR1 KGHSH, CDR2 LQKENI. As DNA, the CDR3 is TGTGCCAGCTCACCCTCGGGTACAGGGTTTGAAAAACTGTTTTTT. Protein product: CASSPSGTGFEKLFF.

The chain joins TRBV5-1 to TRBJ1-4, with 9 bases fitting TRBD1. V dropped 2 bases and J dropped 8; count of bases not matched to a gene: 4. Germline-derived CDR1 and CDR2 are SGHRS and YFSETQ. This CDR3 is 14 amino acids long. The CDR3 bases are TGCGCCAGCAGCTTCGGGACAGGGAGGGAAAAACTGTTTTTT. Its translation: CASSFGTGREKLFF.

The chain has TRBV9 and TRBJ1-5; no reliable D call. The germline V gene encodes CDR1 SGDLS and CDR2 YYNGEE. The CDR3 sequence is 13 residues long. Trimming removed 4 bases at V and 10 bases at J, with 15 bases between. CDR3 loop: CASSLNFGEPQHF. The CDR3 bases are TGTGCCAGCAGCCTAAACTTTGGAGAACCCCAGCATTTT.